These T cell receptor beta chains were read from a single sample in a study of blood T cell repertoires in COVID-19. The table came from immunoSEQ multiplex PCR; TCRdb's copy has only in-frame clones and leaves some out. The table includes roughly 140,000 clones, approximately 90% detected once. Sequencing used peripheral blood. The receptors come from a woman in her thirties or forties with acute or convalescent COVID-19. The conserved cysteine and the conserved F or W are not part of the CDR3 here. Size tells how often a clone was seen (once, few, many) or the class of an expanded clone, and some rows leave it out.

size: -
J: TRBJ1-6
length: 11
V: TRBV11-2
CDR3: ASSLVQDSPLH

size: -
J: TRBJ1-6
length: 14
V: TRBV10-2
CDR3: ASREDRLGYNSPLH

size: -
J: TRBJ2-7
length: 12
V: TRBV27
CDR3: ASSRSSGTYEQY

size: -
J: TRBJ1-3
length: 13
V: TRBV18
CDR3: ASSPSRQRGNTIY

size: once
J: TRBJ2-3
length: 14
V: TRBV24-1
CDR3: ATSEYRDSSTDTQY

size: once
J: TRBJ2-2
length: 13
V: TRBV5-1
CDR3: ASSSGRPNTGELF

size: -
J: TRBJ2-3
length: 13
V: TRBV6-1
CDR3: ASSDAPQGADTQY

size: -
J: TRBJ1-1
length: 12
V: TRBV5-5
CDR3: ASSLDTLNTEAF

size: -
J: TRBJ1-4
length: 13
V: TRBV24-1
CDR3: ATSDSTATNEKLF

size: few
J: TRBJ2-7
length: 13
V: TRBV9
CDR3: ASSVDAGGTYEQY

size: -
J: TRBJ2-1
length: 13
V: TRBV7-3
CDR3: ASSLSTATYNEQF

size: -
J: TRBJ1-1
length: 11
V: TRBV5-6
CDR3: ASSFIQNTEAF

size: -
J: TRBJ2-5
length: 15
V: TRBV4-1
CDR3: ASSHLTQRGYQETQY

size: once
J: TRBJ1-6
length: 13
V: TRBV6-5
CDR3: ASRKWDRYNSPLH

size: -
J: TRBJ2-7
length: 12
V: TRBV11-3
CDR3: ASGLVGGSYEQY

size: -
J: TRBJ2-3
length: 13
V: TRBV5-1
CDR3: ASSLALTSSDTQY

size: -
J: TRBJ2-3
length: 10
V: TRBV30
CDR3: AWSASRDTQY

size: -
J: TRBJ1-2
length: 11
V: TRBV6-5
CDR3: ASSSQGFYGYT

size: -
J: TRBJ2-7
length: 10
V: TRBV12-3/TRBV12-4
CDR3: ASTGTSYEQY

size: -
J: TRBJ2-3
length: 12
V: TRBV13
CDR3: ASSMGQGGDTQY

size: -
J: TRBJ2-1
length: 16
V: TRBV19
CDR3: ASSIERGLAQSYNEQF

size: -
J: TRBJ1-2
length: 9
V: TRBV7-9
CDR3: ASSLTDGYT

size: few
J: TRBJ1-6
length: 12
V: TRBV7-9
CDR3: ASTWRGNNSPLH

size: -
J: TRBJ1-6
length: 11
V: TRBV28
CDR3: ASCRQGHSPLH

size: few
J: TRBJ2-7
length: 12
V: TRBV27
CDR3: ASSFVSGRYEQY

size: -
J: TRBJ2-1
length: 14
V: TRBV2
CDR3: ASRLKGLAVYNEQF

size: -
J: TRBJ1-1
length: 10
V: TRBV19
CDR3: ASSIIAGETF

size: -
J: TRBJ1-6
length: 14
V: TRBV28
CDR3: AATGPRLLNNSPLH

size: -
J: TRBJ2-5
length: 12
V: TRBV7-2
CDR3: ASSLQTGQETQY